The 10 T cell receptor beta chains below were found in one sample sequenced in a study of graft-versus-host responses after intestinal transplantation. TCRdb keeps only in-frame clones here, not all; method: immunoSEQ multiplex PCR. The table has over 45,000 clones, about 93% seen once. The sample consisted of PBMCs, taken around 27 months after a first intestinal transplant, on the day of a second. The receptors stem from a human patient who received an intestinal transplant, so some T cells may come from the graft donor.

The V and J genes are TRBV7-8 and TRBJ2-7, with TRBD2 as a possible D gene (6 bases). The germline V gene has CDR1 SGHVS and CDR2 FQNEAQ. CDR3 size: 15 residues. V was pared by 2 bases and J by 4 bases, with 15 bases between. CDR3 sequence: CASSLFSGSQYEQYF. The CDR3 DNA is TGTGCCAGCAGCTTATTTTCCGGGAGCCAGTACGAGCAGTACTTC.

The rearrangement links TRBV11-2 to TRBJ2-1; 8 positions match TRBD2. In germline, CDR1 is SGHAT, CDR2 FQNNGV. The CDR3 is 17 residues long. V lost 7 bases to trimming and J lost 5 bases; unmatched junction nucleotides: 16. The CDR3 here is CASNTPLTGGPDNEQFF. Here the CDR3 DNA reads TGTGCCAGCAATACCCCCCTAACGGGAGGGCCGGACAATGAGCAGTTCTTC.

CDR3 protein: CASSFSGSNRPYEQYF. In nucleotides, the CDR3 is TGTGCCAGTAGTTTTAGCGGGAGTAACCGTCCCTACGAGCAGTACTTC. The gene calls are TRBV19 and TRBJ2-7, with 9 bases aligning to TRBD2. Germline CDR1 is LNHDA and CDR2 is SQIVND (reference sequence). The CDR3 has 16 residues. V was clipped by 5 bases and J by 2 bases; unmatched bases: 10.

The chain combines TRBV11-2 with TRBJ1-1; no firm D call. Deletions cut 2 bases from V and 1 base from J, with 11 bases between. Germline V CDR1 and CDR2: SGHAT, FQNNGV. The CDR3 spans 15 residues. The CDR3: CASSLWSHGNTEAFF. The DNA of the CDR3 is TGTGCCAGCAGCTTATGGTCGCACGGGAACACTGAAGCTTTCTTT.

The chain carries TRBV29-1 and TRBJ2-7; D gene uncertain. V gave up 3 bases and J gave up 4 bases, with 16 bases separating them. The germline V gene encodes CDR1 SQVTM and CDR2 ANQGSEA. CDR3 size: 14 residues. The CDR3 reads CSVEYFRVEYEQYF. The CDR3 bases are TGCAGCGTTGAGTATTTCAGAGTTGAATACGAGCAGTACTTC.

This chain uses TRBV28 with TRBJ2-2; either TRBD1 or TRBD2 may supply D (6 bases each). V was clipped by 8 bases and J by 0 bases, with 13 bases between them. The CDR3 extends over 15 amino acids. Germline CDR1 reads MDHEN; CDR2 reads SYDVKM. CDR3 sequence: CASRVGGTNTGELFF. The CDR3 coding sequence is TGTGCCAGCCGGGTAGGGGGGACGAACACCGGGGAGCTGTTTTTT.

The chain carries TRBV7-3 and TRBJ2-2; 8 bases match TRBD1. The CDR3 contains 15 residues. In germline, CDR1 is SGHTA, CDR2 FQGTGA. Trimming at V came to 5 bases and at J to 3 bases, leaving 5 bases not matched to a gene. The CDR3 DNA sequence: TGTGCCAGCAGCACCGGGACAGGTTACACCGGGGAGCTGTTTTTT. Translated, it gives CASSTGTGYTGELFF. The entire variable domain, with the rest obtained from reference TRBV7-3 and TRBJ2-2, is as follows: GAGVSQTPSNKVTEKGKYVELRCDPISGHTALYWYRQSLGQGPEFLIYFQGTGAADDSGLPNDRFFAVRPEGSVSTLKIQRTERGDSAVYLCASSTGTGYTGELFFGEGSRLTVL.

The rearrangement joins TRBV5-6 to TRBJ1-2; unclear D gene. The CDR3 extends over 16 amino acids. V gave up 4 bases and J gave up 4 bases, with 20 bases separating them. Germline V gene lookup returns CDR1 SGHDT and CDR2 YYEEEE. The DNA of the CDR3 is TGTGCCAGCAGCCCCTACGACCAAGTCTCTTTCTATGGCTACACCTTC. It codes for CASSPYDQVSFYGYTF.

The chain joins TRBV5-8 to TRBJ2-7; D is unresolved. The ends were cut back, 1 base at V and 12 bases at J, with 8 bases in the middle. From germline, CDR1 is SGHTS and CDR2 YDEGEE. CDR3 length: 10 amino acids. This CDR3 is CASSLFGSYF. The DNA for the CDR3 is TGTGCCAGCAGCTTGTTCGGGTCGTACTTC. The full variable domain, completed using reference TRBV5-8 and TRBJ2-7, is EAGVTQSPTHLIKTRGQQATLRCSPISGHTSVYWYQQALGLGLQFLLWYDEGEERNRGNFPPRFSGRQFPNYSSELNVNALELEDSALYLCASSLFGSYFGPGTRLTVT.

The chain has TRBV5-1 and TRBJ2-5; D is perhaps TRBD1 (6 bases). V gave up 1 base and J gave up 4 bases, with 17 bases separating them. The CDR3 has 16 residues. The germline V gene has CDR1 SGHRS and CDR2 YFSETQ. Here the CDR3 reads CASSLSAGANGETQYF. The CDR3 DNA follows: TGCGCCAGCAGCTTGTCGGCAGGGGCGAACGGAGAGACCCAGTACTTC. Using reference TRBV5-1 and TRBJ2-5 for the parts outside the CDR3, the full variable domain is KAGVTQTPRYLIKTRGQQVTLSCSPISGHRSVSWYQQTPGQGLQFLFEYFSETQRNKGNFPGRFSGRQFSNSRSEMNVSTLELGDSALYLCASSLSAGANGETQYFGPGTRLLVL.